These T cell receptor beta chains were read from a single sample in a study of OX40 agonist ivuxolimab in advanced cancers. Sequencing was performed with immunoSEQ multiplex PCR; in TCRdb, only in-frame clones are kept and a portion is missing. The sample consists of tens of thousands of clones, around 92% of them appearing once. The input for sequencing was CD4+ or CD8+ T cells sorted from blood, taken in a trial of the OX40 agonist ivuxolimab. These receptors came from an adult with an advanced solid tumor such as melanoma, head and neck, liver or kidney cancer. The CDR3 runs from the conserved cysteine through the conserved F or W. Size tells how often a clone was seen (once, few, many) or the class of an expanded clone, and some rows leave it out.

v_call	cdr3_length	j_call	clone_size	cdr3_aa
TRBV6-5	15	TRBJ2-1	-	CASSPLAGGYNEQFF
TRBV4-3	15	TRBJ2-1	once	CASSRIAGDVDEQFF
TRBV27	12	TRBJ2-5	-	CASSLLGETQYF
TRBV15	11	TRBJ2-3	-	CATSNLDTQYF
TRBV4-2	13	TRBJ1-2	-	CASSQDLRYGYTF
TRBV27	17	TRBJ2-6	-	CASSRPGHSSGANVLTF
TRBV5-4	15	TRBJ2-1	-	CASLGAGVSYNEQFF
TRBV6-5	15	TRBJ1-3	-	CASSIGPPSGNTIYF
TRBV7-9	15	TRBJ2-7	-	CASSSTGTGPYEQYF
TRBV28	14	TRBJ1-5	-	CASNSGGRNQPQHF
TRBV2	14	TRBJ2-5	-	CASSEAGLAETQYF
TRBV5-6	16	TRBJ1-1	-	CASSLVGAEEYTEAFF
TRBV2	14	TRBJ2-7	-	CASSGGHISYEQYF
TRBV5-4	17	-	-	CASSLMVAGGGAYEQYF
TRBV7-6	15	TRBJ1-2	-	CASSLVLGDSYGYTF
TRBV7-9	14	TRBJ2-1	once	CASSFSSSYNEQFF
TRBV27	16	TRBJ1-5	-	CASSLSAEYSNQPQHF
TRBV5-6	14	TRBJ2-2	-	CASSLGLAAGELFF
TRBV4-2	13	TRBJ1-2	-	CASSLVAGDRGYF
TRBV27	14	TRBJ1-5	-	CASSPGLRGQPQHF
TRBV5-1	11	TRBJ2-1	-	CASSLNNEQFF
TRBV29-1	10	TRBJ2-1	-	CSVVVAEQFF
TRBV7-6	18	TRBJ2-1	-	CASSLAIQRGAAYNEQFF
TRBV5-1	16	TRBJ1-3	-	CASSLSAPGTGNTIYF
TRBV23-1	17	TRBJ1-4	-	CASSPFTPRGTNEKLFF
TRBV4-3	12	TRBJ1-1	-	CASTGPNTEAFF
TRBV4-1	15	TRBJ2-3	-	CASSQGQGASYTQYF
TRBV5-1	17	TRBJ2-1	-	CASSLIPGPSSYNEQFF
TRBV9	14	TRBJ1-1	-	CASSEGTGEVEAFF
TRBV5-1	15	TRBJ2-7	once	CASSLGTGGFYEQYF
TRBV21-1	12	TRBJ1-1	-	CASIPRRPEAFF
TRBV4-1	16	TRBJ1-6	-	CASSQAGTSSISPLHF
TRBV7-8	14	TRBJ2-1	-	CASSQPSGRNEQFF
TRBV5-8	16	TRBJ2-1	-	CASSNRADLSYNEQFF
TRBV27	21	TRBJ1-3	-	CASSPKMMPGIFTRSGNTIYF
TRBV6-5	15	TRBJ2-2	-	CASSSKGWGTGELFF
TRBV7-2	16	TRBJ2-1	-	CASSFEAGGLRHEQFF
TRBV7-3	13	TRBJ1-1	-	CASSSYKNTEAFF
TRBV4-1	16	TRBJ2-7	-	CASSQDQLTGSYEQYF
TRBV7-2	15	TRBJ2-1	once	CASSLGTMSYNEQFF
TRBV7-6	17	TRBJ2-7	-	CASSLYIGQELSYEQYF
TRBV6-5	13	TRBJ2-7	-	CASRDRDFYEQYF
TRBV4-3	15	TRBJ1-2	-	CASSRDGTGRTGYTF
TRBV27	15	TRBJ2-3	-	CASSFLPIGTDTQYF
TRBV7-9	15	TRBJ1-5	-	CASSTDRVGNQPQHF
TRBV4-1	15	TRBJ2-3	-	CASSLKGGSTDTQYF
TRBV7-3	12	TRBJ2-2	-	CASSSNTGELFF
TRBV5-1	16	TRBJ1-3	-	CASSPGPIPGGNTIYF
TRBV19	13	TRBJ1-1	-	CASKARGSTEAFF
TRBV9	19	TRBJ2-1	-	CASSRRTGLDSSSYNEQFF
TRBV29-1	16	TRBJ2-2	once	CSVTGTSGLNTGELFF
TRBV6-6	12	TRBJ2-1	-	CASSRQTNEQFF
TRBV5-1	17	TRBJ2-1	-	CASSLEPPTSSYNEQFF
TRBV7-9	16	TRBJ1-3	-	CASSLVGTTSGNTIYF
TRBV7-9	13	TRBJ1-1	-	CASSPAGTAEAFF